The 5 T cell receptor beta chains given below trace back to one sample, sequenced in a study of radiotherapy plus CTLA-4 blockade in lung cancer. TCRdb's table, derived via immunoSEQ multiplex PCR, lists solely in-frame clones and lacks some. The sample consists of 75,000 to 95,000 clones, 55% to 75% of them appearing once. The starting material was peripheral blood, obtained from a patient treated with radiotherapy plus ipilimumab. The receptors were sampled from a human donor with non-small cell lung cancer that progressed on radiotherapy plus ipilimumab.

The chain carries TRBV5-1 and TRBJ1-3; D is unresolved. Trimming shortened V by 4 bases and J by 0 bases, and 8 bases separated the two germline ends. The CDR3 totals 14 residues. CDR1 SGHRS and CDR2 YFSETQ come from the germline V gene. CDR3 DNA sequence: TGCGCCAGCAGCCCGGGAATCTCTGGAAACACCATATATTTT. Its protein is CASSPGISGNTIYF.

The gene calls are TRBV27 and TRBJ2-1, with 10 positions matching TRBD1. The V gene end was trimmed by 1 base and the J gene end by 7 bases; junction bases not matched to a gene: 7. The CDR3 is 16 residues long. Germline V CDR1 and CDR2: MNHEY, SMNVEV (reference sequence). CDR3: CASSLLGTGAGNEQFF. The CDR3 nucleotides read TGTGCCAGCAGTTTATTGGGGACAGGGGCCGGGAATGAGCAGTTCTTC.

The V call is TRBV28, the J call TRBJ1-1, with 8 bases fitting TRBD1. V lost 1 base, J lost 2 bases, and 3 bases stayed unmatched. In germline, CDR1 is MDHEN, CDR2 SYDVKM. There are 15 residues in the CDR3. This chain's CDR3 is CASSLFAGGNTEAFF. The CDR3 DNA is TGTGCCAGCAGTTTATTCGCAGGGGGCAACACTGAAGCTTTCTTT.

This chain uses TRBV19 with TRBJ2-5; tentatively, D is TRBD1 (5 bases). Germline CDR1 and CDR2: LNHDA and SQIVND (reference sequence). The CDR3 spans 15 residues. V lost 0 bases, J lost 3 bases, and 11 bases lay in between. This CDR3 is CASSIDTRVEETQYF. Written as DNA, the CDR3 is TGTGCCAGTAGTATAGACACCAGGGTGGAAGAGACCCAGTACTTC. Based on the CDR3 plus reference TRBV19 and TRBJ2-5, the full variable domain is DGGITQSPKYLFRKEGQNVTLSCEQNLNHDAMYWYRQDPGQGLRLIYYSQIVNDFQKGDIAEGYSVSREKKESFPLTVTSAQKNPTAFYLCASSIDTRVEETQYFGPGTRLLVL.

V is TRBV28 and J is TRBJ1-5; 7 bases are a match to TRBD1. V lost 3 bases to trimming and J lost 5 bases; unmatched junction nucleotides: 4. The CDR3 is 14 amino acids. CDR1 is MDHEN and CDR2 is SYDVKM in the germline V gene. CDR3 residues: CASSLRQGHQPQHF. The DNA for the CDR3 is TGTGCCAGCAGTTTGAGACAGGGCCATCAGCCCCAGCATTTT.